This TCR beta chain was captured in a study of cytomegalovirus exposure and HLA in healthy donors. The primer mix had 60 Vbeta and 13 Jbeta primers. Sequenced by immunoSEQ multiplex PCR; TCRdb stores in-frame clones only, minus some. Altogether some 190,000 clones are present, 87% being singletons, with the ten largest covering over 1%. Trimming took 6 bases from V and 4 from J, leaving 16 bases between them. CDR3 length equals 14 residues. Germline-derived CDR1 and CDR2 are MNHNY and SVGAGI (reference sequence). The sequence came from a man aged 25-45 years in good health and CMV-seronegative. The genes are TRBV6-6 and TRBJ2-7; D remains unclear. Material: PBMCs. CDR3 protein: CASSPSLTIYEQYF. Here the CDR3 DNA reads TGTGCCAGCAGCCCGTCTCTTACTATTTACGAGCAGTACTTC.